This T cell receptor beta chain was observed in a study of OX40 agonist ivuxolimab in advanced cancers. Measured with immunoSEQ multiplex PCR; TCRdb has only the in-frame clones, and not every one. The sample includes about 69,000 clones, roughly 87% of them seen just once. Sample: CD4+ or CD8+ T cells sorted from blood, taken in a trial of the OX40 agonist ivuxolimab. The sequence derives from an adult with an advanced solid tumor such as melanoma, head and neck, liver or kidney cancer.

The CDR3 nucleotides are TGTGCCAGTAGTATCGCACAGAATCAGCCCCAGCATTTT. Protein: CASSIAQNQPQHF. The rearrangement links TRBV19 to TRBJ1-5; D unresolved. From germline, CDR1 is LNHDA and CDR2 SQIVND (reference sequence). CDR3 length: 13 residues. The germline V and J ends were trimmed by 3 bases and 4 bases, with 7 bases remaining between them.